The clone carrying this T cell receptor beta chain was counted only a few times. Germline V CDR1 and CDR2: LNHDA, SQIVND (reference sequence). CDR3 length: 14 amino acids. V gave up 5 bases and J gave up 9 bases, with 17 bases separating them. The data originate from a study of early T cells in non-severe SARS-CoV-2 infection. TCRdb reprocessed the 5' RACE reads with MiXCR, giving one entry per CDR3 protein. The sample holds roughly 55,000 distinct CDR3 sequences; approximately 6.2% are singletons and the top ten take roughly 4%. Sample: whole blood. The V and J genes are TRBV19 and TRBJ2-1; D is tentatively TRBD1 or TRBD2 (5 bases each). The TCR was taken from an adult who was a healthcare worker with PCR-confirmed SARS-CoV-2 infection or an uninfected control (not recorded which). The CDR3 nucleotides are TGTGCCAGTAGTCCGGGACCCAGTGGGGGTGAGCAGTTCTTC. Translation: CASSPGPSGGEQFF.